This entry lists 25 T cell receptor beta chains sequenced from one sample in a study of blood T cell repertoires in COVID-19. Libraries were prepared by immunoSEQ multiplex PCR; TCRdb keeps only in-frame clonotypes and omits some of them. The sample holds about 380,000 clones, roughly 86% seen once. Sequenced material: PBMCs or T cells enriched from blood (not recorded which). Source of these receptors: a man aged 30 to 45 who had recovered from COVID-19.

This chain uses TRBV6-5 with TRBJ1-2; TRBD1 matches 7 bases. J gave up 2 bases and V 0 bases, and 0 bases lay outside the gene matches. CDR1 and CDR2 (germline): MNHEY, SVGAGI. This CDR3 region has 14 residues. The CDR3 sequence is CASSYSTGNYGYTF. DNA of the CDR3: TGTGCCAGCAGTTACTCGACAGGGAACTATGGCTACACCTTC.

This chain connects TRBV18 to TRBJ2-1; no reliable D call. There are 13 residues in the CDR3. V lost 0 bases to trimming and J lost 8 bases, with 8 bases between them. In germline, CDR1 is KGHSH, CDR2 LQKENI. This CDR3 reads CASSPPQVYEQFF. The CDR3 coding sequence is TGTGCCAGCTCACCACCGCAGGTCTATGAGCAGTTCTTC.

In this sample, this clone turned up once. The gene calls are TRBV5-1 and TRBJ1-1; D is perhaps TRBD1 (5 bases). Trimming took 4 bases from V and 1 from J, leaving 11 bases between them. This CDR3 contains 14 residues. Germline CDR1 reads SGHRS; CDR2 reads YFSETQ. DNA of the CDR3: TGCGCCAGCAGCCAGTTGACAGCGAACACTGAAGCTTTCTTT. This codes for CASSQLTANTEAFF.

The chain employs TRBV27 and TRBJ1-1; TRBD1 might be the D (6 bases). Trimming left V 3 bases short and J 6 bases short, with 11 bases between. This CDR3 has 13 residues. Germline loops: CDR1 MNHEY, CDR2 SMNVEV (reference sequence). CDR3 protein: CASSFTGRAEAFF. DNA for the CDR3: TGTGCCAGCAGTTTTACAGGGCGGGCTGAAGCTTTCTTT.

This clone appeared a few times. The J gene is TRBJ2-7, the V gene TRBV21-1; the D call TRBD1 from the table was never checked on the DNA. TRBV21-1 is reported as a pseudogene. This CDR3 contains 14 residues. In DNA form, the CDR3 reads TGTGCCAGCAGCAAGGGGGACAGGGGAAACGAGCAGTACTTC. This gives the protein CASSKGDRGNEQYF.

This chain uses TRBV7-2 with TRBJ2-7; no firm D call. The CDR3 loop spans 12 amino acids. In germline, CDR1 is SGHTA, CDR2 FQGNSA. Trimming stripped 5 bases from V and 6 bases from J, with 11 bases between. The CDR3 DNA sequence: TGTGCCAGCAGCCTGACTCCGCCCGAGCAGTACTTC. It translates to CASSLTPPEQYF.

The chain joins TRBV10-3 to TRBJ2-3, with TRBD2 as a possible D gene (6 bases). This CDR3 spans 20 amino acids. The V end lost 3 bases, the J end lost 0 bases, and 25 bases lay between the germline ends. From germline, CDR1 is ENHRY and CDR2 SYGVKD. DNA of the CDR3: TGTGCCATCAGTGAAACCCGCGGGGCTCTCTCTCTCCCTAGCACAGATACGCAGTATTTT. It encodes CAISETRGALSLPSTDTQYF.

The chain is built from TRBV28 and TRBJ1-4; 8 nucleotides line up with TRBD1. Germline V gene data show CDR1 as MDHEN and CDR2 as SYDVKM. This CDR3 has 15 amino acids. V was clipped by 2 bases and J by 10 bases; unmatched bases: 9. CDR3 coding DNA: TGTGCCAGCAGTTTAGAAGCCAGGGGGCAAGGAAAACTGTTTTTT. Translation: CASSLEARGQGKLFF.

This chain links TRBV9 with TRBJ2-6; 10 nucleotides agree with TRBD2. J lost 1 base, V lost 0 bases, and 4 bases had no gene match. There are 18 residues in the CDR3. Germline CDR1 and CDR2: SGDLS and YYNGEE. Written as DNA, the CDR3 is TGTGCCAGCAGCGTAGCTGGGGGACTAGCGTCTGGGGCCAACGTCCTGACTTTC. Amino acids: CASSVAGGLASGANVLTF.

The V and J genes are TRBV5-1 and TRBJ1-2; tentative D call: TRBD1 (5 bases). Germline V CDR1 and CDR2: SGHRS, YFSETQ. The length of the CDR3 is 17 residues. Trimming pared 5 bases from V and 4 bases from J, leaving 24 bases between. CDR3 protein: CASRHLGSTGGGYGYTF. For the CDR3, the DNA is TGCGCCAGCAGACATTTGGGGTCCACCGGGGGGGGCTATGGCTACACCTTC.

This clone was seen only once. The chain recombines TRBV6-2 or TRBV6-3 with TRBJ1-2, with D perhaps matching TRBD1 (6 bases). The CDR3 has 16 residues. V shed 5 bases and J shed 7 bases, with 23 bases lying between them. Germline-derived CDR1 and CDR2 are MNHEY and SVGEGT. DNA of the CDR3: TGTGCCAGCAGTCGAGCCGGGCGACAGGTTATGGGTGGCTACACCTTC. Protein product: CASSRAGRQVMGGYTF.

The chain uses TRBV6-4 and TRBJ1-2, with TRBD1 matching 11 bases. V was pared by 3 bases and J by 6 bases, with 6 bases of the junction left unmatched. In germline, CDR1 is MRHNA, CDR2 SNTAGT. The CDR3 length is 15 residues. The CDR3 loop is CASSEPDRGRDGYTF. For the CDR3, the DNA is TGTGCCAGCAGTGAACCGGACAGGGGGCGGGATGGCTACACCTTC.

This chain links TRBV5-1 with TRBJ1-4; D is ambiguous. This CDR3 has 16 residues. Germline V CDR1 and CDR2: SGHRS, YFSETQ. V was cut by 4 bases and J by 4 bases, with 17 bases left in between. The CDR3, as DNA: TGCGCCAGCAGCAACAACCCATCCACCCTTAATGAAAAACTGTTTTTT. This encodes CASSNNPSTLNEKLFF.

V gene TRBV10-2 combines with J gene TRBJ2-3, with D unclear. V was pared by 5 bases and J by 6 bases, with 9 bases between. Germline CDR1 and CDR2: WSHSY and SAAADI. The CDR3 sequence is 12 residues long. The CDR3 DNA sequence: TGCGCCAGCAGTCCAGCGCCCGATACGCAGTATTTT. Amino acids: CASSPAPDTQYF.

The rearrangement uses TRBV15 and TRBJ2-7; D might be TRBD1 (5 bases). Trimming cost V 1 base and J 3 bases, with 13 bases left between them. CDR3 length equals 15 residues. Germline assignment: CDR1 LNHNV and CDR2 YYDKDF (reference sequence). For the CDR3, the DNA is TGTGCCACCAGCAGAGCTAATATGGGGCACTACGAGCAGTACTTC. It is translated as CATSRANMGHYEQYF.

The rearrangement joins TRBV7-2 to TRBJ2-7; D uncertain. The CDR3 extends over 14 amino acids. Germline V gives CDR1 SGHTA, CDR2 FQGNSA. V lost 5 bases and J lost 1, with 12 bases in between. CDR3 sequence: CASSEEEYSYEQYF. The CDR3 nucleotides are TGTGCCAGCAGCGAAGAGGAGTATTCCTACGAGCAGTACTTC.

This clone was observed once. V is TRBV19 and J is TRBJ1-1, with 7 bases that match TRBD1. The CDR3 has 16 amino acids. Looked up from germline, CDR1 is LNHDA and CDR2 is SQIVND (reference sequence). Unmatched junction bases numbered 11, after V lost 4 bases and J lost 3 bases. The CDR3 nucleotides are TGTGCCAGTAGTAGGAACAGGGGAAGAGGGGACACTGAAGCTTTCTTT. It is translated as CASSRNRGRGDTEAFF.

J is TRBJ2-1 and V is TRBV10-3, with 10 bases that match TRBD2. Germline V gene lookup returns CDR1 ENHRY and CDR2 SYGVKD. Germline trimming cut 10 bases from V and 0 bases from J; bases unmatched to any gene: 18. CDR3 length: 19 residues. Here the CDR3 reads CATVGASGGSDSSYNEQFF. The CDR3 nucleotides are TGTGCCACCGTGGGGGCTAGCGGGGGCTCTGATAGCTCCTACAATGAGCAGTTCTTC.

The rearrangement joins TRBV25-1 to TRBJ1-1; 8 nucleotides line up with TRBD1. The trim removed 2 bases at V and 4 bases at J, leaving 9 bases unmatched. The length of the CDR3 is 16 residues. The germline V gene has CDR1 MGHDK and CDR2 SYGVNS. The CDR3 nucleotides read TGTGCCAGCAGTGAAACAGGGGGAGTTGGTAGCACTGAAGCTTTCTTT. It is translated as CASSETGGVGSTEAFF.

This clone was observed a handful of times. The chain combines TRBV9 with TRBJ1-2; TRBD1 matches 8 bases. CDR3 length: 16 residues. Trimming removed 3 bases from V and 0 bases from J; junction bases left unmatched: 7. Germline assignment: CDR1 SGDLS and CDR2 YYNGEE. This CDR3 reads CASSARGTGANYGYTF. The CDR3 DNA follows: TGTGCCAGCAGCGCCCGTGGGACAGGAGCTAACTATGGCTACACCTTC.

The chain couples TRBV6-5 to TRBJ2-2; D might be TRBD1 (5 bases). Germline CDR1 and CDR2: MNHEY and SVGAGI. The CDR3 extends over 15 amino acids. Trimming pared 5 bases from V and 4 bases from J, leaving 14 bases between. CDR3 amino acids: CASSPTQGGTGELFF. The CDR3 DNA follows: TGTGCCAGCAGTCCCACGCAGGGCGGCACCGGGGAGCTGTTTTTT.

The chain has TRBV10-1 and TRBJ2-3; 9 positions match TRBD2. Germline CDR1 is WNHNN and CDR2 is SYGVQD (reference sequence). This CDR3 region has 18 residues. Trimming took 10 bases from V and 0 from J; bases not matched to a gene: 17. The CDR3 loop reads CATKSGSGGQTSTDTQYF. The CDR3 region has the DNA TGCGCCACCAAATCGGGTAGCGGGGGCCAGACTAGCACAGATACGCAGTATTTT.

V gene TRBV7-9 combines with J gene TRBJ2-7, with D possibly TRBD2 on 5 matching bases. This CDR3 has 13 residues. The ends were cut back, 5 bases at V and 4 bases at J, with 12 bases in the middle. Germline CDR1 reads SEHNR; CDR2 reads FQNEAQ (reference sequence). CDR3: CASSEGFSYEQYF. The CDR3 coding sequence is TGTGCCAGCAGCGAGGGCTTTTCTTACGAGCAGTACTTC.

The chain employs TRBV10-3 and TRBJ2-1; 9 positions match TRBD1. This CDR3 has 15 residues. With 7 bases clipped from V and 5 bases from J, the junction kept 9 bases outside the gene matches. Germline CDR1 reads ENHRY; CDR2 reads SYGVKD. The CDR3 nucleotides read TGTGCCATCACCGGTCGACAGGGGGGTAACAATGAGCAGTTCTTC. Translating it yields CAITGRQGGNNEQFF.

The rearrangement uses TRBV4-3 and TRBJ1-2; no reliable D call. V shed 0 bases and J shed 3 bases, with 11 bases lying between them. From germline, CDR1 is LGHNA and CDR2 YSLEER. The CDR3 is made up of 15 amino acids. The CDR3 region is CASSQEVWEDYGYTF. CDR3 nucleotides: TGCGCCAGCAGCCAAGAGGTTTGGGAGGACTATGGCTACACCTTC.